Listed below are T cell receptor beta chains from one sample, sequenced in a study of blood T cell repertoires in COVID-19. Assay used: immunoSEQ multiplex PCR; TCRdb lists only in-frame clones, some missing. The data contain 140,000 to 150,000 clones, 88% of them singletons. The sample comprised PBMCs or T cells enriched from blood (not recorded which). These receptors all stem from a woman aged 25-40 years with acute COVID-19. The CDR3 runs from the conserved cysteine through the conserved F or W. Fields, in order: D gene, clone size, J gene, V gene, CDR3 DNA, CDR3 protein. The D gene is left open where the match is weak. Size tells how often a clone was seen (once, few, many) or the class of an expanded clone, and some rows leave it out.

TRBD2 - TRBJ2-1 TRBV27 TGTGCCAGTCGACTAGCGGCCGCCTACAATGAGCAGTTCTTC CASRLAAAYNEQFF
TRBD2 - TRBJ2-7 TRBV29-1 TGCAGCGCCGGGTGGAGTGGGAGGGACTACGAGCAGTACTTC CSAGWSGRDYEQYF
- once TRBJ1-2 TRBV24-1 TGTGCCACCAGTGACCCTACAGTTAACTATGGCTACACCTTC CATSDPTVNYGYTF
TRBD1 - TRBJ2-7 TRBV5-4 TGTGCCAGCAGCGAGGGACAGGGAGGTGACGAGCAGTACTTC CASSEGQGGDEQYF
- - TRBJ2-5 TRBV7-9 TGTGCCAGCAGCCCGGGAACGACCAATGGGGTAGAGACCCAGTACTTC CASSPGTTNGVETQYF
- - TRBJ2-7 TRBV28 TGTGCCAGCAGTTTAGGGCGGGGCTTCGGTTACGAGCAGTACTTC CASSLGRGFGYEQYF
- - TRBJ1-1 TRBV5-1 TGCGCCAGCAGCTTGGAGGAGCTGATGAACACTGAAGCTTTCTTT CASSLEELMNTEAFF
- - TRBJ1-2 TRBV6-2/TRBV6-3 TGTGCCAGCAGTTTTGCATGGCAGACTACTGGCTACACCTTC CASSFAWQTTGYTF
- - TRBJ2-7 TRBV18 TGTGCCAGCTCACCACGACAGGGCCGGGAGGGGCAGTACTTC CASSPRQGREGQYF
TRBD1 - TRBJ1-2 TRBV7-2 TGTGCCAGCAGCCAAGGACGGGGACAGCCAATCTATGGCTACACCTTC CASSQGRGQPIYGYTF
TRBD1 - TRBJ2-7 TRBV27 TGTGCCAGCAGTTCCCCCGGGACAGGGAGGGGGGAGCAGTACTTC CASSSPGTGRGEQYF
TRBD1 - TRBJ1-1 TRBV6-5 TGTGCCAGCAGTAAGGGACAGGGGGGCACTGAAGCTTTCTTT CASSKGQGGTEAFF
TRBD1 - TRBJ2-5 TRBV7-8 TGTGCCAGCAGCTTAGCGCATATCGGGACAGGAAGAAATCTATACCAAGAGACCCAGTACTTC CASSLAHIGTGRNLYQETQYF
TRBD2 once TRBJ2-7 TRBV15 TGTGCCACCAGCAGAGGCATAGCGGGAGGCTACGAGCAGTACTTC CATSRGIAGGYEQYF
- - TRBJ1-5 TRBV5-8 TGTGCCAGCAGCCACCCCCTCGGTTTTGGGGGGGATCAGCCCCAGCATTTT CASSHPLGFGGDQPQHF
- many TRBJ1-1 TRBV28 TGTGCCAGCAATAGGTCTGACAGGAACACTGAAGCTTTCTTT CASNRSDRNTEAFF
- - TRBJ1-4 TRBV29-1 TGCAGCGTCTCCCGACAGAATGAAAAACTGTTTTTT CSVSRQNEKLFF
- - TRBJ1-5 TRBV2 TGTGCCGGAGGGGGGGCAGGACAGCCCCAGCATTTT CAGGGAGQPQHF
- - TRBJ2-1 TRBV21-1 TGTGCCAGCAGCAAGGGACAGGGGGCCCCAACTAGGCCGCGTTCCTACAATGAGCAGTTCTTC CASSKGQGAPTRPRSYNEQFF
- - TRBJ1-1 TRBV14 TGTGCCAGCAGGCAACAGGGGAACACTGAAGCTTTCTTT CASRQQGNTEAFF
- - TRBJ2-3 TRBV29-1 TGCAGCGCAACTAGCAGTACACGAAGCACAGATACGCAGTATTTT CSATSSTRSTDTQYF
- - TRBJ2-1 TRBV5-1 TGCGCCAGCAGCTTGGCCGCCAGGGAATACAATGAGCAGTTCTTC CASSLAAREYNEQFF
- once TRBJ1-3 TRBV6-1 TGTGCCAGCAGTGCGGAGGCAACGAGCTCTGGAAACACCATATATTTT CASSAEATSSGNTIYF
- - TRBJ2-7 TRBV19 TGTGCCAGTAGTTTTGCGGAGGGCCGCTCCTACGAGCAGTACTTC CASSFAEGRSYEQYF
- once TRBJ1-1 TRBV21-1 TGTGCCAGCTTCCCGACAGACTGGGCTCTAGAGGCTTTCTTT CASFPTDWALEAFF
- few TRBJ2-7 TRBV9 TGTGCCAGCAGCGTAGGTGCGGCCACCTCCTACGAGCAGTACTTC CASSVGAATSYEQYF
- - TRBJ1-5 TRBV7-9 TGTGCCAGCAGCTTCGGACAGTACGATCAGCCCCAGCATTTT CASSFGQYDQPQHF
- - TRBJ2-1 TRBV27 TGTGCCAGCAGTTTATCGGGCTCGATCGAGTTCTTC CASSLSGSIEFF
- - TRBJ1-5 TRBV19 TGTGCCAGTAGTATAGGGAGGATTCGGGGGGTGGAAGGGAAACAGCCCCAGCATTTT CASSIGRIRGVEGKQPQHF
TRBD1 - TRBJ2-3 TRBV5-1 TGCGCCAGCAGCTCGGACAGGGGCACAGATACGCAGTATTTT CASSSDRGTDTQYF
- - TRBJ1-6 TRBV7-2 TGTGCCAGCAGCCCTCAGGTCGCGTTCGTGGATTCACCCCTCCACTTT CASSPQVAFVDSPLHF
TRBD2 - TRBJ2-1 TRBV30 TGTGCCTGGAAGGTTAGCGGGAGTATGTATGAGCAGTTCTTC CAWKVSGSMYEQFF
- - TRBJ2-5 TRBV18 TGTGCCAGCTCACCTGGACAGCCGGTAGAGACCCAGTACTTC CASSPGQPVETQYF
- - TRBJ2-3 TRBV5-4 TGTGCCAGCAGCGACCGACTAGGGAGCACAGATACGCAGTATTTT CASSDRLGSTDTQYF
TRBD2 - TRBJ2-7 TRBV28 TGTGCCAGCAGTTTACTCAGAAGCGGGATACGCTCCTACGAGCAGTACTTC CASSLLRSGIRSYEQYF
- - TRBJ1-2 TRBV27 TGTGCCAGCAGTCGCGGGACGGACTATGGCTACACCTTC CASSRGTDYGYTF
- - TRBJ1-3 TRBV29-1 TGCAGCGCCCAGGGTTCCGGAAACACCATATATTTT CSAQGSGNTIYF
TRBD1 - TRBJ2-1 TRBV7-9 TGTGCCAGCAGCGCCGGGACAGGGGACTACAATGAGCAGTTCTTC CASSAGTGDYNEQFF
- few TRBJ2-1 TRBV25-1 TGTGCCAGCAGTGACTACCAGGGCGAGGAGCAGTTCTTC CASSDYQGEEQFF